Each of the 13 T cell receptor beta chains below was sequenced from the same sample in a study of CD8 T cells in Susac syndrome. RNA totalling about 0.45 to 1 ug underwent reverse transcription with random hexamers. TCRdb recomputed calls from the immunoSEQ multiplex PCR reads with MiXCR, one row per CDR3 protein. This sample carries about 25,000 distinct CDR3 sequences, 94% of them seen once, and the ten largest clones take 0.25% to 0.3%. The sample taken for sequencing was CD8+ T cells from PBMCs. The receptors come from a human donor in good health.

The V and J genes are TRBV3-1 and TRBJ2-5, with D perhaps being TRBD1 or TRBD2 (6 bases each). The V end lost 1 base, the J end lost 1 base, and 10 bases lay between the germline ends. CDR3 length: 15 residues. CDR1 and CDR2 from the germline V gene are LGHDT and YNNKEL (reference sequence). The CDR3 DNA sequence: TGTGCCAGCAGCCAAGTGGGGGGCTTCCAAGAGACCCAGTACTTC. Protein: CASSQVGGFQETQYF.

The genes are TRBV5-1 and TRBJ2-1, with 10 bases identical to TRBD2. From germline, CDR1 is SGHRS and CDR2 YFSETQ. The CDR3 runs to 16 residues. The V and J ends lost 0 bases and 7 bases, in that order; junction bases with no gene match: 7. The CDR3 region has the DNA TGCGCCAGCAGCTTGGCGAGCGGGGGGGCGTTGAATGAGCAGTTCTTC. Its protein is CASSLASGGALNEQFF.

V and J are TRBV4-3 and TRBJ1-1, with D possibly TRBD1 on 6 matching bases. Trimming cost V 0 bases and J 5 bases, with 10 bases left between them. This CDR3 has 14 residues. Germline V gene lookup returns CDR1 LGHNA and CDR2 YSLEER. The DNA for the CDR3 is TGCGCCAGCAGCCAAGAAGGGGGTTTTACTGAAGCTTTCTTT. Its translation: CASSQEGGFTEAFF.

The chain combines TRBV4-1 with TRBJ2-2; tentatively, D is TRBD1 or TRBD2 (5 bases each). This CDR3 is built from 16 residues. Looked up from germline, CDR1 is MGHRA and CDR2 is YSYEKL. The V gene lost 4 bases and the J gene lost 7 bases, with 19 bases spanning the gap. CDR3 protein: CASSLGPALRGGELFF. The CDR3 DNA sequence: TGCGCCAGCAGCCTGGGACCAGCGTTACGCGGCGGGGAGCTGTTTTTT.

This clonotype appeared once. DNA for the CDR3: TGCGCCAGCAGTGACCGGTCTTTCACAGATACGCAGTATTTT. Protein sequence: CASSDRSFTDTQYF. The chain links TRBV10-2 to TRBJ2-3; D call uncertain. Trimming took off 3 bases at V and 2 bases at J, with 9 bases between the two ends. The CDR3 has 14 amino acids. From germline, CDR1 is WSHSY and CDR2 SAAADI.

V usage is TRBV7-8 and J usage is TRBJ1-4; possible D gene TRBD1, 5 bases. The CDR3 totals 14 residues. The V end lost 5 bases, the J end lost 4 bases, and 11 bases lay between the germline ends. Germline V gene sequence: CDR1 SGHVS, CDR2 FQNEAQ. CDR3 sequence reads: CASSPMGLNEKLFF. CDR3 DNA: TGTGCCAGCAGCCCCATGGGGCTTAATGAAAAACTGTTTTTT.

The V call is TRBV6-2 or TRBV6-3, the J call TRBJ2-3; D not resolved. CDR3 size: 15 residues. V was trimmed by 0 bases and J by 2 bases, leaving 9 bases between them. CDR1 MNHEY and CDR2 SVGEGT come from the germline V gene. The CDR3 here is CASSYSVTFTDTQYF. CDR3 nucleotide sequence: TGTGCCAGCAGTTACTCGGTTACTTTCACAGATACGCAGTATTTT.

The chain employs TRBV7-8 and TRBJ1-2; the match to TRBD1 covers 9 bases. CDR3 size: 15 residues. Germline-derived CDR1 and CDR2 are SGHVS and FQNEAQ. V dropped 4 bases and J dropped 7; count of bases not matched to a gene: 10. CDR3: CASSSIQGAGGGYTF. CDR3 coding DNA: TGTGCCAGCAGCTCCATACAGGGGGCTGGTGGTGGCTACACCTTC.

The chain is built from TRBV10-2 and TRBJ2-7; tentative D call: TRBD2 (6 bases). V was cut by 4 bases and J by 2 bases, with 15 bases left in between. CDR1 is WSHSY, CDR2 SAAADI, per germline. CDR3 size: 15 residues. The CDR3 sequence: CASSVGRDFTYEQYF. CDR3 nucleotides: TGCGCCAGCAGTGTTGGACGGGACTTCACCTACGAGCAGTACTTC.

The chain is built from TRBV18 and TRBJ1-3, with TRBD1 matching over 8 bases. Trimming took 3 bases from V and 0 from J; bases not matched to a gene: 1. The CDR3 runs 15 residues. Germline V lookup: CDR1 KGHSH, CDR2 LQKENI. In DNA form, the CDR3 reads TGTGCCAGCTCACCGGACAGGGACTCTGGAAACACCATATATTTT. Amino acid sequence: CASSPDRDSGNTIYF.

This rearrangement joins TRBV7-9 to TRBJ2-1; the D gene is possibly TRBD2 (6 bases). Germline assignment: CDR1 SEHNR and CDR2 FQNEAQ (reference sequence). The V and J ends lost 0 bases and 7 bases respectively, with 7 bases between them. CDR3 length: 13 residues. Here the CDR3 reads CASSLAGLNEQFF. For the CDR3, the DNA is TGTGCCAGCAGCTTAGCCGGACTAAATGAGCAGTTCTTC.

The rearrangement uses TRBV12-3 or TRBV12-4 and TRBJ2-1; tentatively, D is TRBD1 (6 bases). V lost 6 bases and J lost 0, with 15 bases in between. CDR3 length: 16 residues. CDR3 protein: CASSPDRQSSYNEQFF. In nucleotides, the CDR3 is TGTGCCAGCAGCCCTGACAGGCAGAGCTCCTACAATGAGCAGTTCTTC.

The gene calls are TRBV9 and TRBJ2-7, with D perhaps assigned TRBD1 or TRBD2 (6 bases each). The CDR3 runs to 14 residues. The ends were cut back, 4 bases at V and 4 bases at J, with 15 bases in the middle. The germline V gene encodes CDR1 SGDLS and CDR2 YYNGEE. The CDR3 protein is CASSPGGGYYEQYF. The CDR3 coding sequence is TGTGCCAGCAGCCCCGGAGGGGGTTATTACGAGCAGTACTTC.